This T cell receptor beta chain is drawn from a study of cytotoxic CD8 clonotypes in ibrutinib-treated CLL. Data came from immunoSEQ multiplex PCR; TCRdb stores just in-frame clones and leaves some out. Of 60,000 to 70,000 clones listed, 57% were seen once; the top ten hold 14% to 15%. Germline-derived CDR1 and CDR2 are SGHAT and FQNNGV. This CDR3 is 16 amino acids long. V lost 3 bases and J lost 3; bases outside the gene matches: 8. The chain has TRBV11-2 and TRBJ2-3; 8 bases agree with TRBD2. The source is a human donor with chronic lymphocytic leukemia. This sample comprised PBMCs, obtained after 12 months of ibrutinib treatment. The CDR3 spells CASSFSAGVGTDTQYF. The CDR3 coding sequence is TGTGCCAGCAGCTTCTCAGCGGGGGTGGGGACAGATACGCAGTATTTT.